This T cell receptor beta chain was recovered during a study of cytomegalovirus exposure and HLA in healthy donors. Study results and limitations: In an earlier analysis, productive rearrangement rates for most beta V segments clustered near 87% or 30%. Most likely, a cluster of highly shared sequence variants arose as a sequencing artifact.

The primer mix had 60 Vbeta and 13 Jbeta primers. Assay used: immunoSEQ multiplex PCR; TCRdb lists only in-frame clones, some missing. The data contain 150,000 to 200,000 clones, approximately 88% of them seen just once; the ten biggest clones take up 1.5%. As concerns this clone: Its antigen remains unidentified.

This clonotype was obtained from a woman aged 18-35 years in good health and CMV-seronegative. The sequenced sample consisted of PBMCs.

The CDR3 loop is CDNNAAYEQYF. The CDR3 region has the DNA TGCGACAACAACGCGGCCTACGAGCAGTACTTC. V usage is TRBV5-1 and J usage is TRBJ2-7, with D uncertain. Germline CDR1 and CDR2: SGHRS and YFSETQ. The CDR3 extends over 11 amino acids. The full variable domain, rest sourced from reference TRBV5-1 and TRBJ2-7, is KAGVTQTPRYLIKTRGQQVTLSCSPISGHRSVSWYQQTPGQGLQFLFEYFSETQRNKGNFPGRFSGRQFSNSRSEMNVSTLELGDSALYLCDNNAAYEQYFGPGTRLTVT.